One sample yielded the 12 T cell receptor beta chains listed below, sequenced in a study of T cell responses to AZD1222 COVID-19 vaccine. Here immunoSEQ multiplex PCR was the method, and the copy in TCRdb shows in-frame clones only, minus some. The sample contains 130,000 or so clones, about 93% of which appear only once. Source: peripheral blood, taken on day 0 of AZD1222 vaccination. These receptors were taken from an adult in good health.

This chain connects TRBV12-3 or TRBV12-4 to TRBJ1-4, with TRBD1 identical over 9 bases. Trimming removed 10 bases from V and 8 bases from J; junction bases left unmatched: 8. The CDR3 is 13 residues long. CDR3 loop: CATRDRAGEKLFF. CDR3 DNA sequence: TGTGCCACCCGGGACAGGGCGGGCGAAAAACTGTTTTTT.

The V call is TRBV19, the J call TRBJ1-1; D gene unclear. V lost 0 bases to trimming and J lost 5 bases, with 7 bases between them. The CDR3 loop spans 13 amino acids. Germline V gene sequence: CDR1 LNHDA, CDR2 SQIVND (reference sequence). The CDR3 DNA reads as TGTGCCAGTAGTATAGAGGGCCGAACTGAAGCTTTCTTT. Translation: CASSIEGRTEAFF. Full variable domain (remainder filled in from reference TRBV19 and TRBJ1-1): DGGITQSPKYLFRKEGQNVTLSCEQNLNHDAMYWYRQDPGQGLRLIYYSQIVNDFQKGDIAEGYSVSREKKESFPLTVTSAQKNPTAFYLCASSIEGRTEAFFGQGTRLTVV.

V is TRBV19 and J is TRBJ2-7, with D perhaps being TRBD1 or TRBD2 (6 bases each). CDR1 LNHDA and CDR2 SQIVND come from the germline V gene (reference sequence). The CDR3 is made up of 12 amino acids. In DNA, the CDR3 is TGTGCTTCGGGGGCAGGGAGCTACGAGCAGTACTTC. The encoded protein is CASGAGSYEQYF.

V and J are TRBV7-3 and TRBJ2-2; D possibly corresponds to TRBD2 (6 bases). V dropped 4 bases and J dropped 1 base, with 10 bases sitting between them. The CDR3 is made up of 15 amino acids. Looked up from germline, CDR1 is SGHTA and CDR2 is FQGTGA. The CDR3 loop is CASSSRGGNTGELFF. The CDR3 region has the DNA TGTGCCAGCAGCTCGCGGGGCGGGAACACCGGGGAGCTGTTTTTT.

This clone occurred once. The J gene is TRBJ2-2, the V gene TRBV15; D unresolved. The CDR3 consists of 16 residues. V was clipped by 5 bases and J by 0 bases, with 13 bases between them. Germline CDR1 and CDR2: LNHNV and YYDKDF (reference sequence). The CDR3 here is CATSPRPLSNTGELFF. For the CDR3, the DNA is TGTGCCACCAGCCCCCGCCCCCTCTCGAACACCGGGGAGCTGTTTTTT.

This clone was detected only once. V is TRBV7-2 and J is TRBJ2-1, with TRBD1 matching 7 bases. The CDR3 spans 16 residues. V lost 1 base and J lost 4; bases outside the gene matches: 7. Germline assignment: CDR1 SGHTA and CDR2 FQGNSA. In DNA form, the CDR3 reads TGTGCCAGCAGCTTAGTCCGGGACAGCCCTTACAATGAGCAGTTCTTC. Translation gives CASSLVRDSPYNEQFF.

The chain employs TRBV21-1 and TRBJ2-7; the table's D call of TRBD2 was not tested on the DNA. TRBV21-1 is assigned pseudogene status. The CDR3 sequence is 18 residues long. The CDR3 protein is CASSKEVGSGGSPYEQYF. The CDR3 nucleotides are TGTGCCAGCAGCAAAGAGGTAGGCTCAGGAGGCTCTCCCTACGAGCAGTACTTC.

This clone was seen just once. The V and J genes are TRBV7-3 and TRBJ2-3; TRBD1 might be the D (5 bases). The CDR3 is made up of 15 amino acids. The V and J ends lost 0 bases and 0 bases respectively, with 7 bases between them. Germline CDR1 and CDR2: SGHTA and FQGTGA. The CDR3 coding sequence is TGTGCCAGCAGCTTAACGACAGAAAGCACAGATACGCAGTATTTT. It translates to CASSLTTESTDTQYF.

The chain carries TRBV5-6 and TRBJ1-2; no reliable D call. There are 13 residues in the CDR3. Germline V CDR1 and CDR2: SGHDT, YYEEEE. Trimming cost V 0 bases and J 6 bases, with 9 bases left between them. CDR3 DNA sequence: TGTGCCAGCAGCTTGGACATCTGGAATGGCTACACCTTC. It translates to CASSLDIWNGYTF.

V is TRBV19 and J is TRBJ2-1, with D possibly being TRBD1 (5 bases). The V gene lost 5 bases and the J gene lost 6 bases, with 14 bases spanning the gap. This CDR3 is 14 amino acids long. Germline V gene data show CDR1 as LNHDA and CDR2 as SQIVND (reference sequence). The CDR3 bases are TGTGCCAGTAGTTACGGTAGGGGTCCCAATGAGCAGTTCTTC. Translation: CASSYGRGPNEQFF.

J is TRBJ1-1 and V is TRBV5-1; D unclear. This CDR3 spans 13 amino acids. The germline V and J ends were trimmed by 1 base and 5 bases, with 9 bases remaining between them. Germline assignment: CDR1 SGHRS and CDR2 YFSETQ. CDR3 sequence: CASSLIRGTEAFF. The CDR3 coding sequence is TGCGCCAGCAGCTTGATCCGTGGGACTGAAGCTTTCTTT.

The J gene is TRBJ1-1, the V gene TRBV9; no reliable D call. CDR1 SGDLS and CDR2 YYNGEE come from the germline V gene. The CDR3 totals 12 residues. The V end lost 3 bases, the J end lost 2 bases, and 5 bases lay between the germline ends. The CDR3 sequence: CASSGQNTEAFF. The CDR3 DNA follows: TGTGCCAGCAGCGGCCAAAACACTGAAGCTTTCTTT.